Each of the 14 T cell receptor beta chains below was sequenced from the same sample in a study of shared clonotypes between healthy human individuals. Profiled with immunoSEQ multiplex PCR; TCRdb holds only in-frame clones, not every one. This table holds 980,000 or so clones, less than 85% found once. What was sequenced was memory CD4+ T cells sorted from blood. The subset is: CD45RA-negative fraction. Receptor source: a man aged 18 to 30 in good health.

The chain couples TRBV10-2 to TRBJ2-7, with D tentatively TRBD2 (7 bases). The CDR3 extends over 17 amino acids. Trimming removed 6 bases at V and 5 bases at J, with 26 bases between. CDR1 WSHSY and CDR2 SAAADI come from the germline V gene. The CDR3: CASRELAARGGVNEQYF. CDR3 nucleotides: TGCGCCAGCAGGGAACTGGCGGCGAGGGGGGGGGTGAACGAGCAGTACTTC.

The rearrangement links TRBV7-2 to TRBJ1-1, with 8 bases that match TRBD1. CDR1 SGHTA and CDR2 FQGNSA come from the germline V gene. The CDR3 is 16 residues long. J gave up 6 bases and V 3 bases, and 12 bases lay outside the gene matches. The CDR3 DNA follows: TGTGCCAGCAGCTTCATGACAGGGGTGGTTTCATCTGAAGCTTTCTTT. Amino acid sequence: CASSFMTGVVSSEAFF.

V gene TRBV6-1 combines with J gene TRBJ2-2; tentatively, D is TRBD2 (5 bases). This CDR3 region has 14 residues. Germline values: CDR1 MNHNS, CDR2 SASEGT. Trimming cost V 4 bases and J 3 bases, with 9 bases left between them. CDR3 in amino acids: CASSGGLYTGELFF. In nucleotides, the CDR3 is TGTGCCAGCAGTGGAGGACTCTACACCGGGGAGCTGTTTTTT.

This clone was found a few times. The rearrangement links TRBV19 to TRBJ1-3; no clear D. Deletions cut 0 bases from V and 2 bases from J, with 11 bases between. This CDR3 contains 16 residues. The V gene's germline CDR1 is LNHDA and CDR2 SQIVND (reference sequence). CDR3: CASSIEPRFTGNTIYF. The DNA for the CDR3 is TGTGCCAGTAGTATAGAACCCAGGTTCACTGGAAACACCATATATTTT.

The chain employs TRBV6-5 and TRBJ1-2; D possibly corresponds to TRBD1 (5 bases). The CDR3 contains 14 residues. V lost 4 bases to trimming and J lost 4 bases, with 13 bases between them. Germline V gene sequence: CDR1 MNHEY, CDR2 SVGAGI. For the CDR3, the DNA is TGTGCCAGCAGTTCAAAAGGAGGGGTCTATGGCTACACCTTC. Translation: CASSSKGGVYGYTF.

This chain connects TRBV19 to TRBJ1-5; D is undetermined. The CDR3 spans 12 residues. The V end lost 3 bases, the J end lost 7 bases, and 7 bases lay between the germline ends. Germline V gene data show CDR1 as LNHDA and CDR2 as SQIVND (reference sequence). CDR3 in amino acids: CASSIISQPQHF. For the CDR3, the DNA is TGTGCCAGTAGTATTATTTCCCAGCCCCAGCATTTT.

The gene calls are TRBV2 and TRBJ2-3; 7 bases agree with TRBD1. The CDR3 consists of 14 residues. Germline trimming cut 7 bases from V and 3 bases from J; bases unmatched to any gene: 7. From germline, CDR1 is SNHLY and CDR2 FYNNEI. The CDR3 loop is CASNKGALTDTQYF. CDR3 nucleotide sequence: TGTGCCAGCAACAAGGGGGCTTTAACAGATACGCAGTATTTT.

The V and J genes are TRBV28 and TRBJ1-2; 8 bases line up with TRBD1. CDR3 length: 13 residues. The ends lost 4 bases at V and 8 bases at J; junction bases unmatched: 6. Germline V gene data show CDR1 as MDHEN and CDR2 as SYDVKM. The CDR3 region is CASSSGGREGYTF. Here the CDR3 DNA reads TGTGCCAGCAGTTCAGGGGGCAGGGAAGGCTACACCTTC.

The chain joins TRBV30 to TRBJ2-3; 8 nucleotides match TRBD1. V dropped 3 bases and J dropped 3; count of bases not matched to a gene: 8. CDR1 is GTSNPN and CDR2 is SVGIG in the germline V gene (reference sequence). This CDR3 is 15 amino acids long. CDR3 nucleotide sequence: TGTGCCTGGAGCCTCAGGGGGCGTCTGACAGATACGCAGTATTTT. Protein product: CAWSLRGRLTDTQYF.

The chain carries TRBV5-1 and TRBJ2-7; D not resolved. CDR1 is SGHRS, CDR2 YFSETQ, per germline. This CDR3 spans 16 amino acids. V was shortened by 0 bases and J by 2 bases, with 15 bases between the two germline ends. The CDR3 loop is CASSLGPHGDPYEQYF. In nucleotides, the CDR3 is TGCGCCAGCAGCTTGGGGCCCCACGGTGACCCCTACGAGCAGTACTTC.

The CDR3 loop reads CASSPRLDTQYF. In DNA form, the CDR3 reads TGTGCCAGCAGCCCCCGGCTTGATACGCAGTATTTT. The gene calls are TRBV11-2 and TRBJ2-3; unclear D gene. This CDR3 is built from 12 residues. Germline CDR1 SGHAT, CDR2 FQNNGV. V shed 5 bases and J shed 6 bases, with 9 bases lying between them.

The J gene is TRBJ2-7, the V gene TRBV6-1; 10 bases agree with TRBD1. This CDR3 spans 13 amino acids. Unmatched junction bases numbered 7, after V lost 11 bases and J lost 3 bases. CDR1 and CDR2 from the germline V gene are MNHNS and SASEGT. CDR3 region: CAAGQGGLYEQYF. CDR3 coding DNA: TGTGCCGCCGGACAGGGGGGTCTCTACGAGCAGTACTTC.

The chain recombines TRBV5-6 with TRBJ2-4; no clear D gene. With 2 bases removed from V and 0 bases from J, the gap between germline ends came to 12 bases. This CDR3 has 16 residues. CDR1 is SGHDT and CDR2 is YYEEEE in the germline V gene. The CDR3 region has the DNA TGTGCCAGCAGCTTTGCCCAGTTACTAGCCAAAAACATTCAGTACTTC. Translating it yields CASSFAQLLAKNIQYF. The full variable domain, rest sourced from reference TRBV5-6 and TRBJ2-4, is DAGVTQSPTHLIKTRGQQVTLRCSPKSGHDTVSWYQQALGQGPQFIFQYYEEEERQRGNFPDRFSGHQFPNYSSELNVNALLLGDSALYLCASSFAQLLAKNIQYFGAGTRLSVL.

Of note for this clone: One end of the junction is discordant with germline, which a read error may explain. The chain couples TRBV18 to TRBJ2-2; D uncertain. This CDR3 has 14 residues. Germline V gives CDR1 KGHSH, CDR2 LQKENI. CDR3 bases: TGTGCCAACTCACCAACCACAAACACCGGGGAGCTGTTTTTT. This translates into CANSPTTNTGELFF.